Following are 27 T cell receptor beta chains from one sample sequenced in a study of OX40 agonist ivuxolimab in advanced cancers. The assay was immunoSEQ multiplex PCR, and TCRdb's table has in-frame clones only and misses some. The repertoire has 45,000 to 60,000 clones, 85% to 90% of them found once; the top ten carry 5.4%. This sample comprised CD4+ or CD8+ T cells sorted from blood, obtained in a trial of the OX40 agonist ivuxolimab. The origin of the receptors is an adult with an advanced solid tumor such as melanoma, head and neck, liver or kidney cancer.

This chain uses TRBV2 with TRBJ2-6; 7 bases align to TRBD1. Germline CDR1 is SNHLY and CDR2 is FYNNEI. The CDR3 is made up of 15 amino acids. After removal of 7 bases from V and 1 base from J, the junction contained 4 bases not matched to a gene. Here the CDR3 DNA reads TGTGCCAGCAAACTGACAGGGTCTGGGGCCAACGTCCTGACTTTC. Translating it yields CASKLTGSGANVLTF.

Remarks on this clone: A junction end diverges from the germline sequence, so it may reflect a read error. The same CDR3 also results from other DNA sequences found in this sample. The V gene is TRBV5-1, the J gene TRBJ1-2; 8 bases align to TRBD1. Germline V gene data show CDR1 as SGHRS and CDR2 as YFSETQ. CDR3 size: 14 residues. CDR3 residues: CASSSRQGAQDYTF. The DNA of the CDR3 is TGCGCCAGTAGCTCGCGGCAGGGGGCGCAAGACTACACCTTC.

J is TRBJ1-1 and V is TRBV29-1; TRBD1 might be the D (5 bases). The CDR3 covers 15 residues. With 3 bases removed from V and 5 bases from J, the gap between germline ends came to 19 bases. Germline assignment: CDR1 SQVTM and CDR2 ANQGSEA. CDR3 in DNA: TGCAGCGTTGAGGTACGGGGGAAAAGAGGGACTGAAGCTTTCTTT. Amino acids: CSVEVRGKRGTEAFF.

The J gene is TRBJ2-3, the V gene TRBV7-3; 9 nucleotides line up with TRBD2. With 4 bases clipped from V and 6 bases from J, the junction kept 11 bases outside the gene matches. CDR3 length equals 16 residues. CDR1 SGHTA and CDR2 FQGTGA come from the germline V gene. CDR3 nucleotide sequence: TGTGCCAGCAGCTCCCGCTCTAGCGGGAAGCGTGATACGCAGTATTTT. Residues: CASSSRSSGKRDTQYF.

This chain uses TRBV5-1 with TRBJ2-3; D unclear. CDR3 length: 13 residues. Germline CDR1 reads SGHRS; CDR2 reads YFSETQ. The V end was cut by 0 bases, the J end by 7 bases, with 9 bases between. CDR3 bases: TGCGCCAGCAGCTTGGCCATGTCGAATACGCAGTATTTT. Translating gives CASSLAMSNTQYF. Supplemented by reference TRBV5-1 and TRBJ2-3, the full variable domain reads KAGVTQTPRYLIKTRGQQVTLSCSPISGHRSVSWYQQTPGQGLQFLFEYFSETQRNKGNFPGRFSGRQFSNSRSEMNVSTLELGDSALYLCASSLAMSNTQYFGPGTRLTVL.

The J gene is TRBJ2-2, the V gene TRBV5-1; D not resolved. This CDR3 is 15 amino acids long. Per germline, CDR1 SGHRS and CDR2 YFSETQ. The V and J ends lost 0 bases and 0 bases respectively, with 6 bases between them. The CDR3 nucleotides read TGCGCCAGCAGCTTGGCCTCGTCGAACACCGGGGAGCTGTTTTTT. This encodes CASSLASSNTGELFF.

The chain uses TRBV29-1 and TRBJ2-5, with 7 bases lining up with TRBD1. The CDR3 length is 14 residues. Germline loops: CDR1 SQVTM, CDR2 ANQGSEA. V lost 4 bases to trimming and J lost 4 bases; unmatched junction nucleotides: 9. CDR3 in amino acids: CSVVGRTGRETQYF. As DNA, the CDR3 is TGCAGCGTTGTCGGAAGGACAGGAAGAGAGACCCAGTACTTC. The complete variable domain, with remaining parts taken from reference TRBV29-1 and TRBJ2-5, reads SAVISQKPSRDICQRGTSLTIQCQVDSQVTMMFWYRQQPGQSLTLIATANQGSEATYESGFVIDKFPISRPNLTFSTLTVSNMSPEDSSIYLCSVVGRTGRETQYFGPGTRLLVL.

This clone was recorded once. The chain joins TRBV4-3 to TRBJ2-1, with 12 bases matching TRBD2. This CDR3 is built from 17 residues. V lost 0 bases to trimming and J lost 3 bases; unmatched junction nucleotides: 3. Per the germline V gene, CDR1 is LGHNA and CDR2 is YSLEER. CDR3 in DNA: TGCGCCAGCAGCCAAGATCAGACTAGCGGGAGCTACAATGAGCAGTTCTTC. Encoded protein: CASSQDQTSGSYNEQFF.

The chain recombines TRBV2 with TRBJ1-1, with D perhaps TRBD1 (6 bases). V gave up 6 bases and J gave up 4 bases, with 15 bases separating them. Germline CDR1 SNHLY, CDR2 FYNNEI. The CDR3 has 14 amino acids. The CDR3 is CASRLKGEGTEAFF. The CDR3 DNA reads TGTGCCAGCAGGCTAAAGGGGGAAGGCACTGAAGCTTTCTTT.

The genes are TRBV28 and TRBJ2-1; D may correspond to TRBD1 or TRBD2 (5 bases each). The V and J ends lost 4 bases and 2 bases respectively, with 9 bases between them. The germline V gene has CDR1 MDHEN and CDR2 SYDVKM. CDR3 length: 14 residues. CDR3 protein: CASSSRDPYNEQFF. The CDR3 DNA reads TGTGCCAGCAGTTCAAGGGACCCCTACAATGAGCAGTTCTTC. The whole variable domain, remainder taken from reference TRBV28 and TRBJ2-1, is DVKVTQSSRYLVKRTGEKVFLECVQDMDHENMFWYRQDPGLGLRLIYFSYDVKMKEKGDIPEGYSVSREKKERFSLILESASTNQTSMYLCASSSRDPYNEQFFGPGTRLTVL.

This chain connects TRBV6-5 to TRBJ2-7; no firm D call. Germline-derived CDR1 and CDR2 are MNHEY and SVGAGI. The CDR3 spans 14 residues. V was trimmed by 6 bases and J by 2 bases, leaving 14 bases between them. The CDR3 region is CASSPTIGPYEQYF. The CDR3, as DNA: TGTGCCAGCAGCCCTACCATTGGGCCCTACGAGCAGTACTTC.

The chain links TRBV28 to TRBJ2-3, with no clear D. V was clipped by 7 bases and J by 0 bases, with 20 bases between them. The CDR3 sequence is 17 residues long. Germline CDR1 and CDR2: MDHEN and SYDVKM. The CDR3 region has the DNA TGTGCCAGCAATCATGGGCCCGTGGAACCTAGCACAGATACGCAGTATTTT. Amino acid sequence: CASNHGPVEPSTDTQYF. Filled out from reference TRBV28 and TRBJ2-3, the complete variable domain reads DVKVTQSSRYLVKRTGEKVFLECVQDMDHENMFWYRQDPGLGLRLIYFSYDVKMKEKGDIPEGYSVSREKKERFSLILESASTNQTSMYLCASNHGPVEPSTDTQYFGPGTRLTVL.

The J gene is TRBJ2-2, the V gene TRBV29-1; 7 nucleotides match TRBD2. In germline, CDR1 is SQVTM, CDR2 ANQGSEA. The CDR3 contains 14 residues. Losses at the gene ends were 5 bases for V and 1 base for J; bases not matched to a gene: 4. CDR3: CSVLGGRNTGELFF. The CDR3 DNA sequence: TGCAGCGTTTTAGGCGGGAGGAACACCGGGGAGCTGTTTTTT.

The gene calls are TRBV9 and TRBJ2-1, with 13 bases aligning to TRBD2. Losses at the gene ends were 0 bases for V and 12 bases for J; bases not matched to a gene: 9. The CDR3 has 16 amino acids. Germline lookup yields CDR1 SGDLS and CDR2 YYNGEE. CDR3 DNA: TGTGCCAGCAGCGTAGCAGGGACTAGCGGGACCCGAGGGCAGTTCTTC. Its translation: CASSVAGTSGTRGQFF.

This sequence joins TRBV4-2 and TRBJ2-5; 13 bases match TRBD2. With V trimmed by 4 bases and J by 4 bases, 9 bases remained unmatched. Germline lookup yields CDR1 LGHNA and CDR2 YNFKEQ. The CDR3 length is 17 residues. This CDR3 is CASSPGTSGTGGETQYF. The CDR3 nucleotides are TGTGCCAGCAGCCCTGGGACTAGCGGGACAGGGGGAGAGACCCAGTACTTC.

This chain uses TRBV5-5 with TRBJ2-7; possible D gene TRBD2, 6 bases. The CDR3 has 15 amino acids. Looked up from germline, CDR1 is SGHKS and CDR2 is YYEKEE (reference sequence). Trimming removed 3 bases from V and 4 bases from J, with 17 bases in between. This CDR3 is CASSYRDFRFYEQYF. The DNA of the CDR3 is TGTGCCAGCAGCTACCGGGACTTTCGCTTTTACGAGCAGTACTTC. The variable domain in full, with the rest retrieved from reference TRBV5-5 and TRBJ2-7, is DAGVTQSPTHLIKTRGQQVTLRCSPISGHKSVSWYQQVLGQGPQFIFQYYEKEERGRGNFPDRFSARQFPNYSSELNVNALLLGDSALYLCASSYRDFRFYEQYFGPGTRLTVT.

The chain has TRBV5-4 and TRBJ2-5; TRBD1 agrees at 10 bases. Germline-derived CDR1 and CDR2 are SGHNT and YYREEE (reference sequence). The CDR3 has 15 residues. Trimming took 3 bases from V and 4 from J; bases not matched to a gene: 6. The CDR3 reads CASSSRQGAGETQYF. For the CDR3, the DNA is TGTGCCAGCAGCTCAAGACAGGGGGCCGGAGAGACCCAGTACTTC.

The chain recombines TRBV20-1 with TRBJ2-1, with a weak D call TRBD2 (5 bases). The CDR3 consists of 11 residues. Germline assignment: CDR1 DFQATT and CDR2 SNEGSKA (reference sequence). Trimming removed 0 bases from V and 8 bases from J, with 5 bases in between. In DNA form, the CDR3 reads TGCAGTGCTAGAGATAGCGATGAGCAGTTCTTC. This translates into CSARDSDEQFF.

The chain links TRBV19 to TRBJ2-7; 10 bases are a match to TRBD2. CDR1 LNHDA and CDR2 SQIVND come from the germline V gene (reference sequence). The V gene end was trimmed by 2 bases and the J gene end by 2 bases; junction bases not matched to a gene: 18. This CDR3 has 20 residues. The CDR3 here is CASSILGQDPGTSDTYEQYF. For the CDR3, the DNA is TGTGCCAGTAGTATATTGGGCCAAGATCCGGGGACTAGCGACACCTACGAGCAGTACTTC.

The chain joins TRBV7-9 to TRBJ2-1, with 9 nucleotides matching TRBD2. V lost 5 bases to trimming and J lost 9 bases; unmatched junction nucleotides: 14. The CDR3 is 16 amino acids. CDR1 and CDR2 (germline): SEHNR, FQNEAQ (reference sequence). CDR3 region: CASSPSRAGGRGEQFF. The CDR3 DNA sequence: TGTGCCAGCAGCCCCTCTCGAGCGGGAGGACGGGGTGAGCAGTTCTTC.

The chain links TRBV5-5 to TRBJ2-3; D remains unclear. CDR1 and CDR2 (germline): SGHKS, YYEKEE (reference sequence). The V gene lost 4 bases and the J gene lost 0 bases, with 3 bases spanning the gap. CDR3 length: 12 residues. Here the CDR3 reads CASSISTDTQYF. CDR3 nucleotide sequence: TGTGCCAGCAGCATTAGCACAGATACGCAGTATTTT.

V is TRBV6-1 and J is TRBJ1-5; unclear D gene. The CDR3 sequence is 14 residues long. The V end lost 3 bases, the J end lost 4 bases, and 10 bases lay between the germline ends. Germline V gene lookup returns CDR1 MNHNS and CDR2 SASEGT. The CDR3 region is CASSEERSNQPQHF. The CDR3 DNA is TGTGCCAGCAGTGAGGAACGATCTAATCAGCCCCAGCATTTT.

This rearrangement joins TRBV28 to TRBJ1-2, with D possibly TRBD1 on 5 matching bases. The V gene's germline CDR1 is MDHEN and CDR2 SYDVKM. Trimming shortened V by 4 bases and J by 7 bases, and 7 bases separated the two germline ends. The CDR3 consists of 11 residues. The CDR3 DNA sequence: TGTGCCAGCAGTTCGGGGCCTGGCTACACCTTC. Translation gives CASSSGPGYTF.

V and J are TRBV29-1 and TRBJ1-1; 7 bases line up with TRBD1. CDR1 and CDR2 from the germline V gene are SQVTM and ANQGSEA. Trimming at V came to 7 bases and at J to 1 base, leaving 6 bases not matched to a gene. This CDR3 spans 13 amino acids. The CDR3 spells CSARTGTNTEAFF. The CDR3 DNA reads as TGCAGCGCCCGGACAGGAACGAACACTGAAGCTTTCTTT.

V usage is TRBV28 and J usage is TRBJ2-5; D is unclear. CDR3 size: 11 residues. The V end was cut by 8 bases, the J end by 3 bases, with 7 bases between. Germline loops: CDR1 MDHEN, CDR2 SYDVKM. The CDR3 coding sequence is TGTGCCAGCTGCAACGAAGAGACCCAGTACTTC. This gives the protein CASCNEETQYF.

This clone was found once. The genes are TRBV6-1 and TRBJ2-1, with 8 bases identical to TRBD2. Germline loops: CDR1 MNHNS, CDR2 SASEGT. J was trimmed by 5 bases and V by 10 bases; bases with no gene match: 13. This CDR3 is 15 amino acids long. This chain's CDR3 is CATDTERAGDNEQFF. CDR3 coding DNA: TGTGCCACCGACACAGAACGAGCGGGAGACAATGAGCAGTTCTTC.

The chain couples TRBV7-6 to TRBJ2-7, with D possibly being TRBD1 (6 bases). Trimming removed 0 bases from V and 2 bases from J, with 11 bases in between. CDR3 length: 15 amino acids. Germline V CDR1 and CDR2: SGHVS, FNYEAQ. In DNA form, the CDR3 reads TGTGCCAGCAGCTTAGCTGCCACAGGGACCTACGAGCAGTACTTC. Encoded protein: CASSLAATGTYEQYF.